This T cell receptor (beta chain) was retrieved from a study of shared clonotypes between healthy human individuals. A remark on this clone: Different DNA sequences within this sample yield the same CDR3.

Assay: immunoSEQ multiplex PCR; the TCRdb copy retains only in-frame clones and omits some. The repertoire holds a few million clones, with 85% to 95% as singletons. The CDR3 covers 14 residues. Trimming took 4 bases from V and 2 from J; bases not matched to a gene: 5. The V gene's germline CDR1 is SGHRS and CDR2 YFSETQ. The chain recombines TRBV5-1 with TRBJ2-5, with 7 positions matching TRBD2. Sequenced sample: naive CD4+ T cells from PBMCs. Subset defined: CD45RA+ positively selected. The TCR comes from a man in his late teens or twenties in good health. Some clones in this sample may be carry-over from other donors' samples. CDR3 DNA sequence: TGCGCCAGCAGCCCGGGGGGTACTCAAGAGACCCAGTACTTC. Translating it yields CASSPGGTQETQYF.